This note documents a single TCR beta chain sequence. Its target is not known. The data derive from a study of cytomegalovirus exposure and HLA in healthy donors. Regarding the study as a whole: The study labeled more than 150 TCR beta chains cytomegalovirus-associated.

The CDR3 has 16 residues. Germline-derived CDR1 and CDR2 are MRHNA and SNTAGT. With 7 bases clipped from V and 1 base from J, the junction kept 12 bases outside the gene matches. Assay: immunoSEQ multiplex PCR; the TCRdb copy retains only in-frame clones and omits some. The sample includes approximately 62,000 clones, about 91% of them seen just once. The specimen sequenced was PBMCs. The origin of this receptor is a woman aged 18-29 years in good health and CMV-seronegative. The chain links TRBV6-4 to TRBJ2-7; 8 positions agree with TRBD1. The CDR3 bases are TGTGCCAGCACTGAGCCAGGACAGGGCAAGTCCTACGAGCAGTACTTC. Encoded protein: CASTEPGQGKSYEQYF.